This passage covers 24 T cell receptor beta chains from one sample sequenced in a study of early T cells in non-severe SARS-CoV-2 infection. TCRdb independently ran MiXCR on the 5' RACE reads; one entry per CDR3 protein. The table has tens of thousands of distinct CDR3 sequences, around 10% seen once; the top ten hold roughly 4.8%. The sample was whole blood, taken at baseline. These receptors were taken from an adult who was a healthcare worker with PCR-confirmed SARS-CoV-2 infection or an uninfected control (not recorded which).

The CDR3 here is CASSFRATGYEKLFF. CDR3 DNA: TGTGCCAGCAGCTTTAGAGCGACAGGGTACGAAAAACTGTTTTTT. V is TRBV7-2 and J is TRBJ1-4; 7 nucleotides align to TRBD1. Germline V gene sequence: CDR1 SGHTA, CDR2 FQGNSA. Losses at the gene ends were 3 bases for V and 8 bases for J; bases not matched to a gene: 9. CDR3 length: 15 amino acids.

There are many counts of this clonotype. The CDR3 region has the DNA TGCAGTGCTCTGACCCGGGACTTTACGGTCGACGAGCAGTACTTC. Translation gives CSALTRDFTVDEQYF. This chain uses TRBV20-1 with TRBJ2-7; possible D gene TRBD2, 6 bases. The germline CDR1 and CDR2 sequences are DFQATT and SNEGSKA (reference sequence). Trimming pared 5 bases from V and 5 bases from J, leaving 22 bases between. The CDR3 is 15 residues long.

The chain joins TRBV4-1 to TRBJ2-2; TRBD1 matches at 9 bases. Trimming cost V 1 base and J 3 bases; bases outside gene matches: 3. Germline assignment: CDR1 MGHRA and CDR2 YSYEKL. The CDR3 runs to 16 residues. The CDR3 coding sequence is TGCGCCAGCAGCCAAGGTGACAGGGGGGACACCGGGGAGCTGTTTTTT. Its translation: CASSQGDRGDTGELFF.

This clonotype was observed a handful of times. The chain carries TRBV10-1 and TRBJ2-7; D perhaps matches TRBD1 (6 bases). The CDR3 contains 14 residues. Trimming removed 5 bases from V and 2 bases from J, with 13 bases in between. Per germline, CDR1 WNHNN and CDR2 SYGVQD (reference sequence). For the CDR3, the DNA is TGCGCCAGCAGTCCTGGGGACACCCCCTACGAGCAGTACTTC. As protein: CASSPGDTPYEQYF.

This clonotype was seen ten or more times. This chain uses TRBV24-1 with TRBJ2-3, with D perhaps TRBD2 (5 bases). The germline CDR1 and CDR2 sequences are KGHDR and SFDVKD. Between the trimmed V and J ends, which lost 1 base and 7 bases, there was a span of 8 bases. The CDR3 totals 13 residues. The CDR3 protein is CATSDFEGYTQYF. The DNA of the CDR3 is TGTGCCACCAGTGATTTTGAGGGCTATACGCAGTATTTT.

This clonotype was picked up many times. The chain employs TRBV12-3 or TRBV12-4 and TRBJ1-4; D gene uncertain. The V end lost 1 base, the J end lost 0 bases, and 3 bases lay between the germline ends. The CDR3 is made up of 14 amino acids. The CDR3 DNA is TGTGCCAGCAGTTTAGATGCAACTAATGAAAAACTGTTTTTT. Residues: CASSLDATNEKLFF.

This clonotype showed up just a few times. This chain uses TRBV5-5 with TRBJ1-2; 8 nucleotides match TRBD1. This CDR3 has 14 amino acids. Losses at the gene ends were 4 bases for V and 3 bases for J; bases not matched to a gene: 5. In germline, CDR1 is SGHKS, CDR2 YYEKEE (reference sequence). The CDR3 protein is CASSPGQGDYGYTF. As DNA, the CDR3 is TGTGCCAGCAGCCCCGGACAGGGCGACTATGGCTACACCTTC.

This clonotype showed up just a few times. The genes are TRBV28 and TRBJ1-5, with D possibly being TRBD1 (5 bases). The CDR3 totals 15 residues. Germline V gives CDR1 MDHEN, CDR2 SYDVKM. The V end was cut by 6 bases, the J end by 3 bases, with 15 bases between. In nucleotides, the CDR3 is TGTGCCAGCAGCCTTAACCGACAGATCAATCAGCCCCAGCATTTT. Translation: CASSLNRQINQPQHF.

This clonotype was recorded many times. The chain recombines TRBV27 with TRBJ2-1, with D perhaps TRBD2 (6 bases). Trimming cost V 2 bases and J 10 bases, with 12 bases left between them. This CDR3 region has 13 residues. Germline lookup yields CDR1 MNHEY and CDR2 SMNVEV (reference sequence). The CDR3 bases are TGTGCCAGCAGTTTACCGACTAGAGGCGAGCAGTTCTTC. Its protein is CASSLPTRGEQFF.

Many counts were recorded for this clonotype. CDR3 region: CSARLGDTQYF. The CDR3 region has the DNA TGCAGTGCTCGTTTGGGGGATACGCAGTATTTT. The genes are TRBV20-1 and TRBJ2-3; D is undetermined. The germline V gene has CDR1 DFQATT and CDR2 SNEGSKA (reference sequence). The CDR3 is made up of 11 amino acids. V dropped 5 bases and J dropped 6 bases, with 9 bases sitting between them.

This clonotype was picked up a small number of times. This chain uses TRBV27 with TRBJ2-1; 9 nucleotides agree with TRBD2. Per the germline V gene, CDR1 is MNHEY and CDR2 is SMNVEV (reference sequence). V trimming: 3 bases; J trimming: 8 bases; junction bases outside the gene matches: 20. The length of the CDR3 is 19 residues. The DNA for the CDR3 is TGTGCCAGCAGTTTCCGACAGAATCCGGCTAGCGGGATCTCCTATGAGCAGTTCTTC. As protein: CASSFRQNPASGISYEQFF.

This clonotype appeared many times. The chain is built from TRBV6-6 and TRBJ1-5, with D unclear. Per the germline V gene, CDR1 is MNHNY and CDR2 is SVGAGI (reference sequence). Between the trimmed V and J ends, which lost 5 bases and 0 bases, there was a span of 17 bases. The CDR3 is 17 residues long. In DNA, the CDR3 is TGTGCCAGCAGTCCGAGGATAGGAGACTATAGCAATCAGCCCCAGCATTTT. The encoded protein is CASSPRIGDYSNQPQHF.

The chain employs TRBV20-1 and TRBJ2-1; D might be TRBD1 (7 bases). Germline V gene sequence: CDR1 DFQATT, CDR2 SNEGSKA (reference sequence). The V and J ends lost 6 bases and 0 bases respectively, with 15 bases between them. The CDR3 loop spans 15 amino acids. In DNA form, the CDR3 reads TGCAGTGCCAGCTCAGGGGGGAACTCCTACAATGAGCAGTTCTTC. Amino acid sequence: CSASSGGNSYNEQFF.

This CDR3 is CASSLWGSSHEQYF. The CDR3 nucleotides are TGTGCCAGCAGCTTATGGGGCAGTTCCCACGAGCAGTACTTC. The rearrangement uses TRBV11-2 and TRBJ2-7; TRBD1 is a possible D gene (5 bases). Trimming took off 2 bases at V and 5 bases at J, with 13 bases between the two ends. This CDR3 is 14 amino acids long. Germline V gene sequence: CDR1 SGHAT, CDR2 FQNNGV.

This clonotype has a count of ten or more. V usage is TRBV27 and J usage is TRBJ2-3; D unclear. Trimming removed 4 bases at V and 3 bases at J, with 17 bases between. Germline lookup yields CDR1 MNHEY and CDR2 SMNVEV (reference sequence). The CDR3 covers 16 residues. The CDR3 DNA sequence: TGTGCCAGCAGTTCCAGTCTAGGGCTGGAAACAGATACGCAGTATTTT. It is translated as CASSSSLGLETDTQYF.

This clonotype came up a few times. V usage is TRBV11-2 and J usage is TRBJ2-4, with TRBD1 matching over 7 bases. V shed 0 bases and J 6 bases; nucleotides not matched to a gene: 8. The CDR3 length is 16 residues. Germline loops: CDR1 SGHAT, CDR2 FQNNGV. CDR3 loop: CASSLDLWTGRNIQYF. CDR3 nucleotides: TGTGCCAGCAGCTTAGACCTTTGGACAGGCCGAAACATTCAGTACTTC.

The genes are TRBV4-3 and TRBJ1-4; D remains ambiguous. V lost 0 bases, J lost 5 bases, and 7 bases lay in between. CDR3 size: 14 residues. Germline values: CDR1 LGHNA, CDR2 YSLEER. The CDR3 is CASSQEGRNEKLFF. Written as DNA, the CDR3 is TGCGCCAGCAGCCAAGAAGGACGGAATGAAAAACTGTTTTTT.

This clonotype was detected many times. This chain uses TRBV11-2 with TRBJ2-2; D might be TRBD2 (6 bases). This CDR3 is 15 amino acids long. The germline V gene has CDR1 SGHAT and CDR2 FQNNGV. Trimming pared 2 bases from V and 6 bases from J, leaving 13 bases between. For the CDR3, the DNA is TGTGCCAGCAGCTTAAGACTAGAAGTCTCCGGGGAGCTGTTTTTT. It translates to CASSLRLEVSGELFF.

At least ten counts were recorded for this clonotype. The chain uses TRBV28 and TRBJ2-7, with TRBD1 as a possible D gene (5 bases). The CDR3 has 16 residues. Germline CDR1 and CDR2: MDHEN and SYDVKM. V was trimmed by 3 bases and J by 3 bases, leaving 18 bases between them. The DNA of the CDR3 is TGTGCCAGCAGTTTCATATCAGCAGGGAACTTCTACGAGCAGTACTTC. Translating gives CASSFISAGNFYEQYF.

This clonotype was detected many times. This chain joins TRBV11-3 and TRBJ2-1; the match to TRBD2 covers 11 bases. This CDR3 is 14 amino acids long. The J segment lost 6 bases and the V segment lost 4 bases, leaving 2 bases of the junction unmatched. Germline CDR1 SGHNT, CDR2 YENEEA. CDR3 amino acids: CASSYGLAGNEQFF. The CDR3, as DNA: TGTGCCAGCAGCTATGGACTAGCGGGCAATGAGCAGTTCTTC. Based on the CDR3 plus reference TRBV11-3 and TRBJ2-1, the full variable domain is EAGVVQSPRYKIIEKKQPVAFWCNPISGHNTLYWYLQNLGQGPELLIRYENEEAVDDSQLPKDRFSAERLKGVDSTLKIQPAELGDSAVYLCASSYGLAGNEQFFGPGTRLTVL.

This clonotype has just a few counts. V is TRBV14 and J is TRBJ2-2; the D gene could be TRBD1 or TRBD2 (5 bases each). Germline V gene sequence: CDR1 SGHDN, CDR2 FVKESK. V was clipped by 4 bases and J by 4 bases, with 10 bases between them. CDR3 length: 14 amino acids. The DNA for the CDR3 is TGTGCCAGCAGCCGTTTGAGGGGCACCGGGGAGCTGTTTTTT. Its translation: CASSRLRGTGELFF.

This clonotype was seen a few times. The chain has TRBV5-5 and TRBJ2-1; D is undetermined. Germline V gene lookup returns CDR1 SGHKS and CDR2 YYEKEE (reference sequence). This CDR3 spans 12 amino acids. V lost 7 bases and J 6 bases, leaving 11 bases between the germline ends. CDR3 coding DNA: TGTGCCAGCCTCCGATCAATCAATGAGCAGTTCTTC. Amino acids: CASLRSINEQFF.

This clonotype has more than one count but fewer than ten. The V and J genes are TRBV6-2 or TRBV6-3 and TRBJ2-2, with TRBD2 matching over 7 bases. The trim removed 7 bases at V and 2 bases at J, leaving 10 bases unmatched. This CDR3 is 16 amino acids long. CDR1 is MNHEY, CDR2 SVGEGT, per germline. The CDR3 loop is CASINPGLRNTGELFF. The CDR3, as DNA: TGTGCCAGCATTAACCCGGGACTAAGAAACACCGGGGAGCTGTTTTTT.

V is TRBV3-1 and J is TRBJ2-1, with D possibly matching TRBD2 (5 bases). The V gene lost 1 base and the J gene lost 9 bases, with 13 bases spanning the gap. This CDR3 contains 14 residues. Germline V gene data show CDR1 as LGHDT and CDR2 as YNNKEL (reference sequence). The CDR3 sequence: CASSQVPGRGEQFF. In DNA, the CDR3 is TGTGCCAGCAGCCAAGTCCCGGGGAGAGGTGAGCAGTTCTTC.